The sequence of this T cell receptor beta chain was determined in a study of T cell clonality in common variable immunodeficiency. Notes on the study in general: Fewer TCRbeta clones were shared among CVID subjects than controls.

The V segment lost 4 bases and the J segment 2 bases; nucleotides outside the gene matches: 5. CDR1 is DFQATT and CDR2 is SNEGSKA in the germline V gene (reference sequence). The CDR3 extends over 14 amino acids. This clone came up many times. What it binds is unknown. The sequenced fragment ends 3 residues before the CDR3 boundary, so the rest is inferred from the germline J gene. Assay: immunoSEQ multiplex PCR; the TCRdb copy retains only in-frame clones and omits some. There are about 37,000 clones in the sample, none observed a single time. The source material was peripheral blood mononuclear cells. This TCR derives from a person aged 18 to 70 in good health. The chain employs TRBV20-1 and TRBJ2-1; TRBD2 matches at 7 bases. CDR3 loop: CSAKSGNPYNEQFF. CDR3 DNA (partial): TGCAGTGCTAAAAGCGGGAACCCCTACAATGAG.